The present TCR beta chain was sequenced within a study of CD8 T cells in ankylosing spondylitis. Whole-study results and caveats: Reportedly, matched ankylosing spondylitis synovial fluid was significantly enriched for disease-linked clones. Peripheral blood held disease-linked clones only at relatively low frequency, and these were CD8+. Ankylosing spondylitis blood seemed to carry a telltale TCR beta motif made of eight or nine highly homologous variants.

TCRdb re-called the 5' RACE reads through MiXCR, storing one row per CDR3 protein. The sample yields about 200,000 distinct CDR3 sequences, roughly 13% seen once. Trimming left V 5 bases short and J 0 bases short, with 15 bases between. CDR3 length: 16 amino acids. Germline loops: CDR1 SEHNR, CDR2 FQNEAQ (reference sequence). This clonotype was observed a handful of times. Its target is not known. This chain uses TRBV7-9 with TRBJ2-3, with D possibly called TRBD1 or TRBD2 (5 bases each). The receptor comes from a male donor with ankylosing spondylitis or in good health (not recorded which). The sample comprised blood, either unsorted or a sorted T cell fraction (not recorded which). Written as DNA, the CDR3 is TGTGCCAGCAGCCGTGGGGGACCTCTTAGCACAGATACGCAGTATTTT. It specifies CASSRGGPLSTDTQYF. Drawing the rest from reference TRBV7-9 and TRBJ2-3, the complete variable domain is DTGVSQNPRHKITKRGQNVTFRCDPISEHNRLYWYRQTLGQGPEFLTYFQNEAQLEKSRLLSDRFSAERPKGSFSTLEIQRTEQGDSAMYLCASSRGGPLSTDTQYFGPGTRLTVL.